The entry below gives a single T cell receptor (beta chain) sequence along with its context. The sample is drawn from a study of blood T cell repertoires in COVID-19. At the level of the study: Samples representing acute and convalescent COVID-19 were sourced from the United States, Italy and Spain. T cells, B-cell-depleted T cells, or PBMCs provided the cDNA or gDNA that served as material.

Original analysis: Amplified reference gene primers provided the basis for estimating nucleated cell counts. Profiled with immunoSEQ multiplex PCR; TCRdb holds only in-frame clones, not every one. V, J and clone size derive from that table, while D and trimming were established from the DNA sequence. The data hold 35,000 to 50,000 clones, with roughly 71% observed a single time. The CDR3 runs to 13 residues. Germline assignment: CDR1 MNHNS and CDR2 SASEGT. Deletions cut 2 bases from V and 5 bases from J, with 9 bases between. The chain joins TRBV6-1 to TRBJ1-1; D gene unclear. This TCR derives from an elderly man with acute or convalescent COVID-19. Sequencing was performed on peripheral blood. The CDR3 spells CASSEWLETEAFF. CDR3 DNA sequence: TGTGCCAGCAGTGAATGGTTGGAGACTGAAGCTTTCTTT.